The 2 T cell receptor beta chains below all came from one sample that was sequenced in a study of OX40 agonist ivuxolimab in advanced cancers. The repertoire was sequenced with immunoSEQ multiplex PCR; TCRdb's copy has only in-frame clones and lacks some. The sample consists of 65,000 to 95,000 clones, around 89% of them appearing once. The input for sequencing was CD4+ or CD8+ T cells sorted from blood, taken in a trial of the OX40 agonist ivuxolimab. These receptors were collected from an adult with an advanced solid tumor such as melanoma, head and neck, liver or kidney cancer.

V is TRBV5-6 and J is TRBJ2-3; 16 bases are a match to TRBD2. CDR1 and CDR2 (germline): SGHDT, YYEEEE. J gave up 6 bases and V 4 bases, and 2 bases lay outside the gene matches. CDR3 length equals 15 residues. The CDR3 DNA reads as TGTGCCAGCAGCGGGACTAGCGGGGGGGCCGATACGCAGTATTTT. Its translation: CASSGTSGGADTQYF.

CDR3 in amino acids: CASSPIGGSPLHF. CDR3 DNA sequence: TGCGCCAGCAGCCCAATAGGTGGCTCACCCCTCCACTTT. This chain links TRBV5-1 with TRBJ1-6; D is ambiguous. CDR3 length: 13 residues. Germline CDR1 and CDR2: SGHRS and YFSETQ. The V end lost 4 bases, the J end lost 10 bases, and 12 bases lay between the germline ends.